The next 32 T cell receptor beta chains were all read from a single sample in a study of blood T cell repertoires in COVID-19. Produced via immunoSEQ multiplex PCR; TCRdb's table is partial and in-frame only. The table records approximately 280,000 clones, 65% to 85% of them present only once. Material: peripheral blood. The receptors come from a human donor with COVID-19, enrolled during active disease. The donor label of this sample is uncertain.

This chain connects TRBV27 to TRBJ2-7; TRBD2 agrees at 9 bases. V lost 6 bases and J lost 2; bases outside the gene matches: 11. This CDR3 has 16 amino acids. Germline V lookup: CDR1 MNHEY, CDR2 SMNVEV (reference sequence). The CDR3 region is CASSRTLAGTPYEQYF. The CDR3 region has the DNA TGTGCCAGCAGCCGAACTCTAGCGGGGACACCCTACGAGCAGTACTTC.

This clone was counted once. The rearrangement links TRBV9 to TRBJ1-4, with 9 bases identical to TRBD1. The CDR3 spans 13 residues. The V and J ends lost 7 bases and 7 bases, in that order; junction bases with no gene match: 5. CDR1 is SGDLS, CDR2 YYNGEE, per germline. The CDR3 sequence is CASSGTGIEKLFF. The DNA of the CDR3 is TGTGCCAGCTCCGGGACAGGGATTGAAAAACTGTTTTTT. Full variable domain (remainder filled in from reference TRBV9 and TRBJ1-4): DSGVTQTPKHLITATGQRVTLRCSPRSGDLSVYWYQQSLDQGLQFLIQYYNGEERAKGNILERFSAQQFPDLHSELNLSSLELGDSALYFCASSGTGIEKLFFGSGTQLSVL.

The V gene is TRBV19, the J gene TRBJ1-2; 7 bases agree with TRBD1. The CDR3 length is 15 residues. From germline, CDR1 is LNHDA and CDR2 SQIVND (reference sequence). The V segment lost 1 base and the J segment 7 bases; nucleotides outside the gene matches: 9. The CDR3 coding sequence is TGTGCCAGTAGTATAGTGGGACAGCCCCGGAGTGGCTACACCTTC. Translation: CASSIVGQPRSGYTF.

The V call is TRBV10-3, the J call TRBJ1-1, with D possibly TRBD1 on 6 matching bases. The CDR3 spans 13 residues. CDR1 and CDR2 from the germline V gene are ENHRY and SYGVKD. V lost 5 bases to trimming and J lost 8 bases, with 15 bases between them. In DNA form, the CDR3 reads TGTGCCATCAGTCCAGGGACACAGTCAGAAGCTTTCTTT. This encodes CAISPGTQSEAFF.

The chain couples TRBV19 to TRBJ1-1, with TRBD1 as a possible D gene (6 bases). Trimming left V 9 bases short and J 3 bases short, with 11 bases between. The CDR3 spans 12 residues. In germline, CDR1 is LNHDA, CDR2 SQIVND (reference sequence). The CDR3 region has the DNA TGTGCCAGCGACAGGCCGTACACTGAAGCTTTCTTT. It is translated as CASDRPYTEAFF.

This clone was picked up one time. The germline gene is not matched at one end of the junction; a read error may be the cause. The chain links TRBV4-3 to TRBJ2-1, with a weak D call TRBD2 (6 bases). This CDR3 is 16 amino acids long. Germline CDR1 reads LGHNA; CDR2 reads YSLEER. CDR3 amino acids: CASSQEVAALYNEQFF. CDR3 sequence (DNA): TGCGCCAGCAGTCAAGAAGTAGCGGCCTTATACAATGAGCAGTTCTTC.

Here the CDR3 DNA reads TGTGCCAGTAGTATACCCTCCCGACAGACGTTAAATACTGAAGCTTTCTTT. The encoded protein is CASSIPSRQTLNTEAFF. The chain combines TRBV19 with TRBJ1-1; possible D gene TRBD1, 5 bases. The ends were cut back, 2 bases at V and 5 bases at J, with 21 bases in the middle. Germline V CDR1 and CDR2: LNHDA, SQIVND (reference sequence). The CDR3 loop spans 17 amino acids.

The chain combines TRBV5-1 with TRBJ2-7; TRBD1 matches at 9 bases. The CDR3 has 15 amino acids. The V gene's germline CDR1 is SGHRS and CDR2 YFSETQ. The ends lost 0 bases at V and 3 bases at J; junction bases unmatched: 4. CDR3 protein: CASSLGPGQGYEQYF. The CDR3 DNA is TGCGCCAGCAGCTTGGGACCGGGACAGGGCTACGAGCAGTACTTC.

This chain uses TRBV7-2 with TRBJ1-3; 7 bases align to TRBD1. The CDR3 runs to 17 residues. V was pared by 4 bases and J by 3 bases, with 12 bases of the junction left unmatched. Germline loops: CDR1 SGHTA, CDR2 FQGNSA. CDR3 in amino acids: CASSSRQGGALGNTIYF. In DNA form, the CDR3 reads TGTGCCAGCAGCTCCCGACAGGGTGGGGCTCTTGGAAACACCATATATTTT.

V is TRBV27 and J is TRBJ1-5; 10 nucleotides agree with TRBD1. This CDR3 has 17 amino acids. Germline loops: CDR1 MNHEY, CDR2 SMNVEV (reference sequence). V gave up 2 bases and J gave up 0 bases; unmatched junction bases: 4. The chain's CDR3 is CASSLGTGDPSNQPQHF. CDR3 in DNA: TGTGCCAGCAGTTTAGGGACAGGGGACCCTAGCAATCAGCCCCAGCATTTT.

V gene TRBV7-9 combines with J gene TRBJ2-7; maybe TRBD1 (6 bases). Germline V CDR1 and CDR2: SEHNR, FQNEAQ (reference sequence). This CDR3 region has 13 residues. Trimming shortened V by 4 bases and J by 7 bases, and 14 bases separated the two germline ends. DNA for the CDR3: TGTGCCAGCAGCTCCCAGGGCCAGGGGGAGCAGTACTTC. This translates into CASSSQGQGEQYF.

The sample holds a few counts of this clone. The CDR3 region is CASSPQGTNTGGYTF. CDR3 DNA: TGTGCCAGCAGCCCCCAGGGGACAAATACAGGGGGCTACACCTTC. The chain is built from TRBV7-3 and TRBJ1-2; D possibly corresponds to TRBD1 (6 bases). The ends were cut back, 5 bases at V and 8 bases at J, with 21 bases in the middle. CDR1 is SGHTA, CDR2 FQGTGA, per germline. CDR3 length: 15 amino acids.

J is TRBJ2-7 and V is TRBV6-1; D is possibly TRBD2 (5 bases). Germline CDR1 and CDR2: MNHNS and SASEGT. Trimming took off 2 bases at V and 9 bases at J, with 11 bases between the two ends. This CDR3 is 12 amino acids long. The CDR3 nucleotides are TGTGCCAGCAGTGAAAGCCCCGGGGTGCAGTACTTC. Amino acids: CASSESPGVQYF.

The chain recombines TRBV28 with TRBJ2-2; D not resolved. CDR3 length: 15 residues. Germline V gene data show CDR1 as MDHEN and CDR2 as SYDVKM. The V end lost 7 bases, the J end lost 6 bases, and 18 bases lay between the germline ends. The CDR3 bases are TGTGCCAGCACCGGCGGTCTAGAGGTATCCGGGGAGCTGTTTTTT. Protein product: CASTGGLEVSGELFF.

On this clone: Other nucleotide sequences in the sample specify the same CDR3. This chain connects TRBV19 to TRBJ1-5; 8 nucleotides align to TRBD1. The germline V gene encodes CDR1 LNHDA and CDR2 SQIVND (reference sequence). Unmatched junction bases numbered 1, after V lost 4 bases and J lost 2 bases. This CDR3 spans 14 amino acids. This CDR3 reads CASSTTGGNQPQHF. The CDR3 DNA reads as TGTGCCAGTAGTACGACAGGGGGCAATCAGCCCCAGCATTTT.

In its sample, this clone was seen a few times. The chain carries TRBV5-1 and TRBJ2-7, with 10 positions matching TRBD1. Germline V gene data show CDR1 as SGHRS and CDR2 as YFSETQ. Trimming at V came to 5 bases and at J to 2 bases, leaving 7 bases not matched to a gene. This CDR3 region has 15 residues. In DNA, the CDR3 is TGCGCCAGCAGAACCGGGACAGGGGAAACCTACGAGCAGTACTTC. This sequence encodes CASRTGTGETYEQYF.

This clone was picked up a small number of times. The chain recombines TRBV7-8 with TRBJ1-1; D is uncertain. V lost 0 bases, J lost 6 bases, and 14 bases lay in between. The germline V gene has CDR1 SGHVS and CDR2 FQNEAQ. The CDR3 consists of 15 residues. CDR3 protein: CASSLARGVVAEAFF. The DNA of the CDR3 is TGTGCCAGCAGCTTAGCGCGCGGGGTTGTCGCTGAAGCTTTCTTT. Looking up the rest from reference TRBV7-8 and TRBJ1-1 gives the full variable domain: GAGVSQSPRYKVAKRGQDVALRCDPISGHVSLFWYQQALGQGPEFLTYFQNEAQLDKSGLPSDRFFAERPEGSVSTLKIQRTQQEDSAVYLCASSLARGVVAEAFFGQGTRLTVV.

The V and J genes are TRBV29-1 and TRBJ1-2; D might be TRBD1 (6 bases). The length of the CDR3 is 14 residues. V lost 1 base to trimming and J lost 4 bases, with 13 bases between them. Germline lookup yields CDR1 SQVTM and CDR2 ANQGSEA. The CDR3 sequence: CSVEVSTGTYGYTF. The DNA of the CDR3 is TGCAGCGTTGAAGTCAGTACAGGGACCTATGGCTACACCTTC.

The chain combines TRBV6-1 with TRBJ2-3; D gene uncertain. There are 14 residues in the CDR3. CDR1 is MNHNS and CDR2 is SASEGT in the germline V gene. V lost 3 bases to trimming and J lost 0 bases, with 7 bases between them. The CDR3 coding sequence is TGTGCCAGCAGTGAGATGGCTAGCACAGATACGCAGTATTTT. Residues: CASSEMASTDTQYF.

The gene calls are TRBV11-2 and TRBJ2-7, with D tentatively TRBD1 (5 bases). The CDR3 is made up of 14 amino acids. The germline gives CDR1 SGHAT, CDR2 FQNNGV. Trimming left V 2 bases short and J 2 bases short, with 10 bases between. The CDR3 region is CASSLSDNTYEQYF. The CDR3 DNA reads as TGTGCCAGCAGCTTATCGGACAACACCTACGAGCAGTACTTC.

The chain recombines TRBV11-2 with TRBJ1-1, with D tentatively TRBD1 (6 bases). The CDR3 has 15 amino acids. The V end was cut by 5 bases, the J end by 1 base, with 14 bases between. Germline CDR1 SGHAT, CDR2 FQNNGV. The CDR3 DNA reads as TGTGCCAGCAGCATTATAGGGGGGGGGAACACTGAAGCTTTCTTT. As protein: CASSIIGGGNTEAFF.

The chain employs TRBV5-6 and TRBJ2-7; D may be TRBD2 (5 bases). V dropped 0 bases and J dropped 0 bases, with 13 bases sitting between them. CDR1 and CDR2 (germline): SGHDT, YYEEEE. This CDR3 spans 16 amino acids. CDR3 nucleotide sequence: TGTGCCAGCAGCTTGGGCCAGCGGACGTACTCCTACGAGCAGTACTTC. Residues: CASSLGQRTYSYEQYF. Looking up the rest from reference TRBV5-6 and TRBJ2-7 gives the full variable domain: DAGVTQSPTHLIKTRGQQVTLRCSPKSGHDTVSWYQQALGQGPQFIFQYYEEEERQRGNFPDRFSGHQFPNYSSELNVNALLLGDSALYLCASSLGQRTYSYEQYFGPGTRLTVT.

A few counts support this clone. This sample also contains other DNA sequences that code for the same CDR3. The chain employs TRBV3-1 (or the pseudogene TRBV3-2) and TRBJ2-1; 11 bases map to TRBD2. The V segment lost 1 base and the J segment 5 bases; nucleotides outside the gene matches: 1. Germline-derived CDR1 and CDR2 are LGHDT and YNNKEL (reference sequence). This CDR3 has 15 residues. The CDR3 DNA follows: TGTGCCAGCAGCCAAGGACTAGCGGGAAACAATGAGCAGTTCTTC. It encodes CASSQGLAGNNEQFF.

The chain joins TRBV10-1 to TRBJ2-7; 8 nucleotides match TRBD2. Trimming cost V 7 bases and J 7 bases; bases outside gene matches: 18. The germline CDR1 and CDR2 sequences are WNHNN and SYGVQD (reference sequence). The CDR3 is made up of 16 amino acids. The CDR3 loop is CASKAWLMSGGREQYF. CDR3 bases: TGCGCCAGCAAGGCATGGCTCATGTCGGGAGGGCGGGAGCAGTACTTC.

This sequence joins TRBV20-1 and TRBJ2-3, with D unresolved. Trimming shortened V by 7 bases and J by 6 bases, and 8 bases separated the two germline ends. Germline V gene sequence: CDR1 DFQATT, CDR2 SNEGSKA (reference sequence). This CDR3 is built from 10 residues. CDR3 amino acids: CSGGLDTQYF. The CDR3 nucleotides are TGCAGTGGAGGCTTGGATACGCAGTATTTT.

The rearrangement uses TRBV6-5 and TRBJ2-6; no definite D call. The CDR3 runs 12 residues. The ends were cut back, 8 bases at V and 2 bases at J, with 4 bases in the middle. Germline V gene lookup returns CDR1 MNHEY and CDR2 SVGAGI. The DNA for the CDR3 is TGTGCCAGCTCCGCTGGGGCCAACGTCCTGACTTTC. The encoded protein is CASSAGANVLTF.

The chain joins TRBV5-1 to TRBJ2-2; 7 bases are a match to TRBD1. Germline assignment: CDR1 SGHRS and CDR2 YFSETQ. The CDR3 has 17 amino acids. V trimming: 0 bases; J trimming: 7 bases; junction bases outside the gene matches: 12. The CDR3 sequence: CASSLDNRGRSVGELFF. Written as DNA, the CDR3 is TGCGCCAGCAGCTTGGACAACAGGGGCCGGAGTGTCGGGGAGCTGTTTTTT.

This chain uses TRBV19 with TRBJ1-2; TRBD1 aligns across 7 bases. The ends lost 6 bases at V and 0 bases at J; junction bases unmatched: 4. This CDR3 comprises 14 residues. Germline loops: CDR1 LNHDA, CDR2 SQIVND (reference sequence). CDR3 residues: CASRLTGSNYGYTF. As DNA, the CDR3 is TGTGCCAGTAGGTTGACAGGGTCTAACTATGGCTACACCTTC.

This chain links TRBV5-4 with TRBJ1-2; 12 bases line up with TRBD1. This CDR3 has 16 amino acids. Germline V gene data show CDR1 as SGHNT and CDR2 as YYREEE (reference sequence). With V trimmed by 3 bases and J by 6 bases, 9 bases remained unmatched. The CDR3 DNA reads as TGTGCCAGCAGCTCCGGATGGGACAGGGGGCGGAATGGCTACACCTTC. This sequence encodes CASSSGWDRGRNGYTF.

The V gene is TRBV6-5, the J gene TRBJ1-2, with TRBD1 matching over 7 bases. Trimming at V came to 5 bases and at J to 4 bases, leaving 7 bases not matched to a gene. This CDR3 spans 14 amino acids. Per the germline V gene, CDR1 is MNHEY and CDR2 is SVGAGI. The CDR3 DNA reads TGTGCCAGCAGTACCCTGACAGGGAGCTATGGCTACACCTTC. It yields the protein CASSTLTGSYGYTF.

This clone was detected once. V gene TRBV27 combines with J gene TRBJ2-2; D not certain. Deletions cut 2 bases from V and 2 bases from J, with 9 bases between. Looked up from germline, CDR1 is MNHEY and CDR2 is SMNVEV (reference sequence). The CDR3 loop spans 15 amino acids. Here the CDR3 DNA reads TGTGCCAGCAGTTTAGATCTAGTAAACACCGGGGAGCTGTTTTTT. It is translated as CASSLDLVNTGELFF.

The chain links TRBV4-1 to TRBJ1-2; perhaps TRBD1 as D (6 bases). The CDR3 is 16 amino acids. V lost 1 base and J lost 7, with 19 bases in between. Per germline, CDR1 MGHRA and CDR2 YSYEKL. CDR3 amino acids: CASSQGSGRGIGGYTF. Written as DNA, the CDR3 is TGCGCCAGCAGCCAAGGGAGTGGGAGGGGGATTGGTGGCTACACCTTC.